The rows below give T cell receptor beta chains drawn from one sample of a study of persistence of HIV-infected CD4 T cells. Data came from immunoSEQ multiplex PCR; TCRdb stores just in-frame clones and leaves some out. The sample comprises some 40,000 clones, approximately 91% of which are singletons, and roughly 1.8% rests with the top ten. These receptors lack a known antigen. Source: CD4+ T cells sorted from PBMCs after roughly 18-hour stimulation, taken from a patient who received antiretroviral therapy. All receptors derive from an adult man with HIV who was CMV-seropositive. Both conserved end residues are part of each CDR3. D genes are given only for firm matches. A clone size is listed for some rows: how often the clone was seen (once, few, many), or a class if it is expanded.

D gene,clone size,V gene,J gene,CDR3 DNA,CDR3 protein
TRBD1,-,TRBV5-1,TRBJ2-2,TGCGCCAGCAGCTTGTATGACAGGGCGGCCGGGGAGCTGTTTTTT,CASSLYDRAAGELFF
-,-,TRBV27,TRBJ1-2,TGTGCCAGCACTCGAGTGGGAGGAAACTATGGCTACACCTTC,CASTRVGGNYGYTF
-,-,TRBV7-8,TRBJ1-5,TGTGCCAGCAGCTTAGCGGAGGGTCAGCCCCAGCATTTT,CASSLAEGQPQHF
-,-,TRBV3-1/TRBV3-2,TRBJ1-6,TGTGCCAGCAGGACAGCCCAGGGGTCGGCCCTCCACTTT,CASRTAQGSALHF
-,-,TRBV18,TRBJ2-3,TGTGCCAGCTCACCTAATAGGGCGGCAGATACGCAGTATTTT,CASSPNRAADTQYF
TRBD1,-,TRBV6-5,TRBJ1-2,TGTGCCAGCTATACAGGGGGCTACCCCCACTATGGCTACACCTTC,CASYTGGYPHYGYTF
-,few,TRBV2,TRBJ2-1,TGTGCCAGCAGGCCCCGGGCCGGGGCCTACAATGAGCAGTTCTTC,CASRPRAGAYNEQFF
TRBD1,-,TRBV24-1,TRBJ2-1,TGTGCCACCAGTGAGGGACAGGGGGCTTACAATGAGCAGTTCTTC,CATSEGQGAYNEQFF
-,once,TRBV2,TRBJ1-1,TGTGCCAGCAGTGGTAAGGGGTTGGCTGAAGCTTTCTTT,CASSGKGLAEAFF
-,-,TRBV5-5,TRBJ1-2,TGTGCCAGCAGTGCTACAGGGATTGATGGCTACACCTTC,CASSATGIDGYTF
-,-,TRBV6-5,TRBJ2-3,TGTGCCAGCAGTTTTGAGGGGGGGGGCACAGATACGCAGTATTTT,CASSFEGGGTDTQYF
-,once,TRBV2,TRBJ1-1,TGTGCCAGTTCGACAGAGACGAACACTGAAGCTTTCTTT,CASSTETNTEAFF
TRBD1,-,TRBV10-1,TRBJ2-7,TGCGCCAGCAGTGAAATCCGGGACAGCTACGAGCAGTACTTC,CASSEIRDSYEQYF
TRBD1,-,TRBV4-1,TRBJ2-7,TGCGCCAGCAGCCAATCCGGGACAGGGGGCTTCTACGAGCAGTACTTC,CASSQSGTGGFYEQYF
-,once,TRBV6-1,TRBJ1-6,TGTGCCAGCAGTGAAGAATGGACAGTTAATTCACCCCTCCACTTT,CASSEEWTVNSPLHF
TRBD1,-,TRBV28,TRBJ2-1,TGTGCCAGCAGTTTAAGACGGGGACAGGGCTCCTACAATGAGCAGTTCTTC,CASSLRRGQGSYNEQFF